This TCR beta chain is drawn from a study of tumor-infiltrating lymphocytes in primary liver carcinoma. For the study at large: Samples returned roughly 3.65 to 7.5 million productive TCRbeta reads, a yield that was similar across tissue types. Study-level results: Lesser overlap characterized tumor-adjacent and tumor-blood pairs relative to tumor region pairs. Tumors had a top-250-clone fraction that was significantly higher than blood (p = 0.039). Because the samples were bulk unsorted, the study did not compare CD4+ and CD8+ repertoires.

The germline V and J ends were trimmed by 0 bases and 6 bases, with 15 bases remaining between them. Germline V gene sequence: CDR1 GTSNPN, CDR2 SVGIG (reference sequence). The CDR3 is 15 amino acids. Unsorted whole blood supplied the blood RNA, and germline DNA was isolated too. A note on this clonotype: As yet, its antigen is unknown.

Production of TCR beta cDNA used roughly 0.55 ug total RNA together with a constant-region primer. Modified slightly, ARM-PCR produced TCR beta libraries over three nested multiplex PCR rounds. In the first two PCR rounds, TRBV1-TRBV30 forward primers were paired with a C-beta reverse primer, and each round lasted roughly 9 cycles. MiXCR, applied by TCRdb to the multiplex PCR reads, yields one record per CDR3 protein. The sample lists fewer than 350,000 distinct CDR3 sequences, about two thirds occurring once. The gene calls are TRBV30 and TRBJ2-1, with D perhaps matching TRBD1 (5 bases). The receptor was derived from a man aged 35 to 55 with primary liver carcinoma and hepatitis B virus infection. Sequencing used peripheral blood. CDR3 in amino acids: CAWSVGQGSLNEQFF. The CDR3 nucleotides are TGTGCCTGGAGTGTAGGTCAGGGAAGTCTCAATGAGCAGTTCTTC.